This T cell receptor beta chain was found in a study of technical replicates of blood from a handful of donors (TCRdb year 2017). From a lookup of the germline V gene, CDR1 and CDR2 are SGHAT and FQNNGV. The junction shows trimming of 3 bases on V and 4 bases on J, and the gene matches do not reach 2 bases of it. Including cysteine and phenylalanine, the CDR3 has 13 amino acids. CDR3 DNA only is kept here, 39 bases in frame from base 1. With respect to this clone: Its antigen is not yet known. No much larger clone exists at a distance of one base, and base qualities are not known.

Library preparation was by the immunoSEQ multiplex PCR assay. Entries here come from immuneACCESS through TCRdb and include only in-frame sequences with V and J called. Some clones fail to appear in such tables; in the studies checked, an unresolved V gene covers under half of the shortfall, and the cause of the remainder is unknown. The sample table holds around 80,000 clones, of which 95% to 98% were seen once. The ten largest clones capture around 0.22% of the sample. The sequencing sample was made of T cells isolated from PBMCs. This clonotype originated in a human donor in good health. Here the chain combines TRBV11-2 and TRBJ2-7; 8 bases in between match TRBD1. The nucleotides are TGTGCCAGCAGCTTTGGACAGGGATACGAGCAGTACTTC. This encodes CASSFGQGYEQYF.